This is a list of T cell receptor beta chains from one sample in a study of blood T cell repertoires in COVID-19. Here immunoSEQ multiplex PCR was the method, and the copy in TCRdb shows in-frame clones only, minus some. The sample includes around 150,000 clones, around 79% of them seen just once. The sequenced sample was peripheral blood. All receptors derive from a man over 45 with active or convalescent COVID-19. Both conserved end residues are part of each CDR3. D genes are given only for firm matches. Not every row has a clone size; where given, it reads once, few, many or a size class.

d_gene,j_gene,abundance,v_gene,CDR3aa,CDR3nt
NA,TRBJ2-2,NA,TRBV5-1,CASSLVVQGDGTGELFF,TGCGCCAGCAGCTTGGTGGTACAGGGCGATGGCACCGGGGAGCTGTTTTTT
NA,TRBJ2-2,NA,TRBV6-1,CASSESGNTGELFF,TGTGCCAGCAGTGAATCCGGGAACACCGGGGAGCTGTTTTTT
NA,TRBJ2-1,NA,TRBV5-6,CASSFSLELHNEQFF,TGTGCCAGCAGCTTCTCCCTCGAGCTACACAATGAGCAGTTCTTC
NA,TRBJ2-2,NA,TRBV12-5,CASGLVLGLNTGELFF,TGTGCTAGTGGTTTGGTACTAGGGCTCAACACCGGGGAGCTGTTTTTT
NA,TRBJ2-2,NA,TRBV6-5,CASSYSTENTGELFF,TGTGCCAGCAGTTACTCGACAGAGAACACCGGGGAGCTGTTTTTT
NA,TRBJ1-5,NA,TRBV28,CASSFRGSNQPQHF,TGTGCCAGCAGTTTTAGGGGGAGCAATCAGCCCCAGCATTTT
NA,TRBJ1-2,NA,TRBV29-1,CSVGTGRRGYTF,TGCAGCGTTGGAACAGGGCGCCGGGGCTACACCTTC
NA,TRBJ2-3,once,TRBV6-2/TRBV6-3,CASSLLGTDTQYF,TGTGCCAGCAGTCTCCTCGGCACAGATACGCAGTATTTT
TRBD2,TRBJ2-1,NA,TRBV7-8,CASSLSGLSYNEQFF,TGTGCCAGCAGCTTATCGGGACTAAGCTACAATGAGCAGTTCTTC
NA,TRBJ1-4,NA,TRBV30,CAWSSVLREKLFF,TGTGCCTGGAGTTCGGTGCTCCGAGAAAAACTGTTTTTT
TRBD2,TRBJ2-2,NA,TRBV9,CASSRRTSGTAGELFF,TGTGCCAGCAGCAGACGGACTAGCGGGACCGCCGGGGAGCTGTTTTTT
TRBD2,TRBJ2-5,NA,TRBV5-1,CASRPGLAGERGLQETQYF,TGCGCCAGCAGACCTGGACTAGCGGGAGAAAGAGGTCTCCAAGAGACCCAGTACTTC
NA,TRBJ1-1,NA,TRBV5-1,CASSLGLAYTEAFF,TGCGCCAGCAGCTTGGGGTTGGCATACACTGAAGCTTTCTTT
NA,TRBJ1-3,NA,TRBV5-1,CASSLSPVGGNTIYF,TGCGCCAGCAGCTTGAGTCCGGTGGGCGGAAACACCATATATTTT
TRBD1,TRBJ2-1,NA,TRBV6-5,CASRQGAIGEQFF,TGTGCCAGCAGACAGGGGGCTATTGGTGAGCAGTTCTTC
NA,TRBJ2-1,NA,TRBV6-2/TRBV6-3,CASSSLAKTYNEQFF,TGTGCCAGCAGTTCGCTAGCGAAAACCTACAATGAGCAGTTCTTC